The T cell receptor (beta chain) described here comes from a study of blood T cells in healthy people across ages. The study, taken as a whole, reports: Expanded clonotype shifts may have been confounded, as the donors had an unknown CMV status.

This clonotype showed up just a few times. Its cognate antigen is unknown. The CDR3 totals 15 residues. Trimming cost V 6 bases and J 6 bases; bases outside gene matches: 12. Using a J-beta primer mix together with a sample-barcoded 5' primer, a second PCR was run for about 7 to 12 cycles. Tags on each cDNA molecule came from a template-switch adaptor with 12 random nucleotides. TCRdb independently ran MiXCR on the 5' RACE reads; one entry per CDR3 protein. The repertoire has 650,000 to 800,000 distinct CDR3 sequences, around 52% of them found once; the top ten carry roughly 13%. The chain combines TRBV12-3 or TRBV12-4 with TRBJ2-3; 7 nucleotides line up with TRBD1. Sample: blood. This clonotype originated in a woman older than 75 in good health. CDR3 in amino acids: CASSPDRATADTQYF. As DNA, the CDR3 is TGTGCCAGCAGCCCCGACAGGGCCACAGCGGATACGCAGTATTTT.